This T cell receptor (beta chain) was identified during a study of T cell responses to AZD1222 COVID-19 vaccine. Notes on the study in general: At baseline, just 6 or 7 AZD1222 recipients tested seropositive. Donors in the cohort were predominantly white British and more often female, and clonal diversity was possibly underestimated. With two AZD1222 doses given, Spike-specific TCR breadth and depth both rose.

Timing groups of about 4 and about 12 weeks for second doses were pooled. Germline lookup yields CDR1 LNHDA and CDR2 SQIVND (reference sequence). This CDR3 contains 16 residues. The V and J ends lost 1 base and 7 bases respectively, with 17 bases between them. Repertoires were generated with immunoSEQ multiplex PCR, while TCRdb's copy carries only in-frame clones and drops some. The repertoire consists of about 140,000 clones, with almost 95% occurring once and the leading ten covering 3% to 4.5%. Comments on this clone: The antigen is not known.

The origin of this receptor is an adult who received the AZD1222 COVID-19 vaccine. The V call is TRBV19, the J call TRBJ1-5, with a possible D match to TRBD1 (6 bases). The specimen was peripheral blood, collected 28 days after the second AZD1222 dose. CDR3 DNA sequence: TGTGCCAGTAGTATAGGCCAGGTGGGGGCGCGACAGCCCCAGCATTTT. Encoded protein: CASSIGQVGARQPQHF.